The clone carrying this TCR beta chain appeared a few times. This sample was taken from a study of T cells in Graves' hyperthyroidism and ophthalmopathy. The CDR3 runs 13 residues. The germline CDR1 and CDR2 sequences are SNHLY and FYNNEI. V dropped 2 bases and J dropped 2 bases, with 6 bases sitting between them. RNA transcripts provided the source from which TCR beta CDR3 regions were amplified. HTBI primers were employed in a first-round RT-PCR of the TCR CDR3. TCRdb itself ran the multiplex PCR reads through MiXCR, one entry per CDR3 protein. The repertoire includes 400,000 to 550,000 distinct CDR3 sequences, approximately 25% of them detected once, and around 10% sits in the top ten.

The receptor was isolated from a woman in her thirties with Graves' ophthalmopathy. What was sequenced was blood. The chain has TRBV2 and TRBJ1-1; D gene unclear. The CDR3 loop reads CASSEPSNTEAFF. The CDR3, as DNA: TGTGCCAGCAGTGAACCCAGTAACACTGAAGCTTTCTTT.